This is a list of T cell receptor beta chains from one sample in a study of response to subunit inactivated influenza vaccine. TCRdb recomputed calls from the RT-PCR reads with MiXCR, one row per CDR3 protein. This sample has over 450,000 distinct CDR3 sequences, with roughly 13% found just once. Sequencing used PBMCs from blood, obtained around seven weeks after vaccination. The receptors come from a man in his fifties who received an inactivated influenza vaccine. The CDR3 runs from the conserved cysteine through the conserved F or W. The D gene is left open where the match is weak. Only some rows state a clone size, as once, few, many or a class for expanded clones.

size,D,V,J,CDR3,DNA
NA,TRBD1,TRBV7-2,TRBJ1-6,CASSLAQGAGSPLHF,TGTGCCAGCAGCTTAGCGCAGGGGGCCGGTTCACCCCTCCACTTT
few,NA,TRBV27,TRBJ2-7,CASSATIQSYEQYF,TGTGCCAGCAGTGCCACGATTCAGTCCTACGAGCAGTACTTC
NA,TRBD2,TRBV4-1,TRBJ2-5,CASSQVSGGQETQYF,TGCGCCAGCAGCCAAGTTTCGGGGGGCCAAGAGACCCAGTACTTC
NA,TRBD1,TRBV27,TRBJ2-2,CASSSGTGSTGELFF,TGTGCCAGCAGTTCTGGGACAGGGAGCACCGGGGAGCTGTTTTTT
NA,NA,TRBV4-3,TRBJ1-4,CASSPQAGEAEKLFF,TGCGCCAGCAGCCCGCAAGCAGGGGAGGCTGAAAAACTGTTTTTT
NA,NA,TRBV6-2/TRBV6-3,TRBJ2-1,CASSYGYFGHERFF,TGTGCCAGCAGTTATGGTTATTTCGGCCACGAACGGTTCTTC
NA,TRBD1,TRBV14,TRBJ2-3,CASSQFGGTGVPDTQYF,TGTGCCAGCAGCCAATTTGGCGGGACAGGGGTCCCAGATACGCAGTATTTT
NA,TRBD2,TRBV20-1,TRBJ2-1,CSARESGTSGRVPRLF,TGCAGTGCCAGGGAGTCCGGGACTAGCGGGAGGGTACCCCGGCTCTTC
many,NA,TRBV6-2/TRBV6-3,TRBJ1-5,CASSYSNSNQPQHF,TGTGCCAGCAGTTACTCGAACAGCAATCAGCCCCAGCATTTT
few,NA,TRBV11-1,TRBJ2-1,CASSQGTAVEQFF,TGTGCCAGCAGCCAAGGCACAGCTGTTGAGCAGTTCTTC
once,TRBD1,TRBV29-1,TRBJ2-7,CSVDLFNGTGGDEQYF,TGCAGCGTTGATCTATTCAACGGGACAGGGGGCGACGAGCAGTACTTC